Many counts were recorded for the clone carrying this T cell receptor beta chain. This sample stems from a study of T cells in Graves' hyperthyroidism and ophthalmopathy. The source material, RNA transcripts, was used to amplify TCR beta CDR3 regions. TCR CDR3 regions were first amplified by RT-PCR with HTBI primers. TCRdb reanalysed the multiplex PCR reads using MiXCR and keeps one entry per CDR3 protein. The sample consists of about 96,000 distinct CDR3 sequences, roughly 56% of them appearing once. Germline V gene lookup returns CDR1 DFQATT and CDR2 SNEGSKA (reference sequence). This CDR3 is built from 15 residues. V gave up 0 bases and J gave up 2 bases, with 8 bases separating them.

This chain connects TRBV20-1 to TRBJ2-6; D is perhaps TRBD1 (5 bases). Material for sequencing was blood. The TCR was taken from a woman aged 40 to 50 with Graves' hyperthyroidism. CDR3 coding DNA: TGCAGTGCTAGAGAGGCAGGGACTGGGGCCAACGTCCTGACTTTC. Encoded protein: CSAREAGTGANVLTF.